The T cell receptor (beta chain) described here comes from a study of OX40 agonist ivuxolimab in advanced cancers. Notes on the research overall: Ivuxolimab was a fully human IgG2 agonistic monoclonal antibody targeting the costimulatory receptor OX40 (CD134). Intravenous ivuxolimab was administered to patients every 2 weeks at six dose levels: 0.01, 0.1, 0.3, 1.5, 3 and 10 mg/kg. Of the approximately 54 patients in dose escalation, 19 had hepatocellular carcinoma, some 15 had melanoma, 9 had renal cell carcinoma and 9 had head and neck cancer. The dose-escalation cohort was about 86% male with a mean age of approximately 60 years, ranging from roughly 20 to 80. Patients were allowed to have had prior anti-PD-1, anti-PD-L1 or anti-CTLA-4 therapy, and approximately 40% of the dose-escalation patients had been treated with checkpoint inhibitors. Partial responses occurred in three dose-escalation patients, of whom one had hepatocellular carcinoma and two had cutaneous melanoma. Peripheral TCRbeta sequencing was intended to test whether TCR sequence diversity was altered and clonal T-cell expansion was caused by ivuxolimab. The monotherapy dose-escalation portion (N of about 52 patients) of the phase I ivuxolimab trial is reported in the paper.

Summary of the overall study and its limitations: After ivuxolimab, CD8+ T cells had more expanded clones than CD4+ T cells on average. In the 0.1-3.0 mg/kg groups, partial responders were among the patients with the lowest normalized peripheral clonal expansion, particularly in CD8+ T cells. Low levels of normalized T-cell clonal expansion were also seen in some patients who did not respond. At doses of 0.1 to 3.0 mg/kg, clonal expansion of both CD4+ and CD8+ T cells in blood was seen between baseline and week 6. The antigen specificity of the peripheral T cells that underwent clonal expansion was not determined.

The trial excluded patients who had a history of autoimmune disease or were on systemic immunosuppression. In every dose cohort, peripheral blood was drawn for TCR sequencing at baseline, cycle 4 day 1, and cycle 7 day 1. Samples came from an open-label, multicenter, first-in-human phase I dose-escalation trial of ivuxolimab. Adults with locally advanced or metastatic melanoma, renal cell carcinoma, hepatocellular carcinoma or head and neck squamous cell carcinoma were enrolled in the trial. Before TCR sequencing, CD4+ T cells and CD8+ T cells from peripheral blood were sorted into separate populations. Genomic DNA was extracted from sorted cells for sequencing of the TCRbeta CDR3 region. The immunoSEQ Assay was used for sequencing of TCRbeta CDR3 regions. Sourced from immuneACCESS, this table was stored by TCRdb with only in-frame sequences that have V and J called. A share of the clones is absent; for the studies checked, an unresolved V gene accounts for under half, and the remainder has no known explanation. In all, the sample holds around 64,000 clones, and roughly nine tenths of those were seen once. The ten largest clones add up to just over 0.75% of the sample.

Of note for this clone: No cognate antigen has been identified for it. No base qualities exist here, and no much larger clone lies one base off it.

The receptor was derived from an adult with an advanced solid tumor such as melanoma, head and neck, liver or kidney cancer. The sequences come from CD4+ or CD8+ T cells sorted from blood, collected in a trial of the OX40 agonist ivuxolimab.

The base sequence is TGCGCCAGCAGCTTTGACGACGGTACTGAAGCTTTCTTT. Translation gives CASSFDDGTEAFF. The sequence links TRBV5-1 to TRBJ1-1; the D gene cannot be resolved reliably. Including cysteine and phenylalanine, the CDR3 has 13 amino acids. Kept here is only the CDR3 DNA, which spans 39 bases and is read in frame from base 1. V lost 2 bases and J lost 5 bases; the stretch between them is 10 bases long. Taken from the germline V gene, the CDR1 and CDR2 loops are SGHRS and YFSETQ.